The present T cell receptor (beta chain) was sequenced within a study of blood T cell repertoires in COVID-19. For the study at large: Samples taken during acute and convalescent COVID-19 were collected in the United States, Italy and Spain. T cells, B-cell-depleted T cells, or PBMCs provided the cDNA or gDNA that served as material.

Study processing details: Amplification of reference gene primers was used by the study to estimate nucleated cell counts. This table comes from immunoSEQ multiplex PCR, and its TCRdb copy is limited to in-frame clones, with some not included. The V and J calls and clone size were taken over from that table, and D and trimming were inferred from the DNA. Here the sample spans 85,000 to 90,000 clones, roughly four fifths being singletons. The CDR3 is made up of 20 amino acids. Per germline, CDR1 SGHVS and CDR2 FQNEAQ. V lost 4 bases to trimming and J lost 1 base; unmatched junction nucleotides: 17. The origin of this receptor is an elderly woman with acute or convalescent COVID-19. This chain uses TRBV7-8 with TRBJ2-1; 9 positions match TRBD2. Sequencing was performed on peripheral blood. The CDR3 region is CASSSALPGLALGSYNEQFF. Here the CDR3 DNA reads TGTGCCAGCAGCTCGGCACTCCCGGGACTAGCCCTAGGATCCTACAATGAGCAGTTCTTC.